Below, 27 T cell receptor beta chains from the same sample are listed, as sequenced in a study of shared clonotypes between healthy human individuals. Clones were read by immunoSEQ multiplex PCR, and TCRdb kept only the in-frame ones, dropping some. Among approximately 640,000 clones listed, around 72% were seen once. The sequenced sample was memory CD4+ T cells sorted from blood. Noted subset: CD45RA-negative fraction. The receptors shown here come from a woman between 25 and 40 years old in good health.

This sequence joins TRBV6-6 and TRBJ2-7; 10 nucleotides match TRBD2. Germline CDR1 reads MNHNY; CDR2 reads SVGAGI (reference sequence). CDR3 length: 14 residues. The V segment lost 6 bases and the J segment 5 bases; nucleotides outside the gene matches: 7. This CDR3 is CASRTAGGADEQYF. CDR3 DNA: TGTGCCAGCAGGACAGCGGGAGGGGCAGACGAGCAGTACTTC.

The chain has TRBV4-1 and TRBJ2-7; D gene uncertain. Trimming removed 1 base from V and 6 bases from J, with 7 bases in between. This CDR3 region has 12 residues. Germline V gives CDR1 MGHRA, CDR2 YSYEKL. Here the CDR3 reads CASSQVLSEQYF. The CDR3, as DNA: TGCGCCAGCAGCCAAGTCTTGAGCGAGCAGTACTTC.

This chain uses TRBV29-1 with TRBJ1-1; D is uncertain. The length of the CDR3 is 13 residues. V was cut by 4 bases and J by 1 base, with 10 bases left in between. Germline values: CDR1 SQVTM, CDR2 ANQGSEA. CDR3 protein: CSVGEPWNTEAFF. In DNA, the CDR3 is TGCAGCGTTGGGGAACCCTGGAACACTGAAGCTTTCTTT.

Turning to this clone: One junction end does not reproduce the germline sequence, and a read error may be involved. This chain uses TRBV18 with TRBJ1-1; TRBD1 matches 7 bases. The germline V gene encodes CDR1 KGHSH and CDR2 LQKENI. This CDR3 contains 16 residues. DNA for the CDR3: TGCGCCAGCTCACCACCGACAGGGACCCTTCACACTGAAGCTTTCTTT. As protein: CASSPPTGTLHTEAFF.

The chain employs TRBV5-6 and TRBJ2-1; TRBD1 is a possible D gene (6 bases). V shed 7 bases and J shed 5 bases, with 10 bases lying between them. Per the germline V gene, CDR1 is SGHDT and CDR2 is YYEEEE. The CDR3 consists of 12 residues. This CDR3 is CASLGGDNEQFF. DNA for the CDR3: TGTGCCAGCCTAGGGGGAGACAATGAGCAGTTCTTC.

This clone was observed a few times. The chain employs TRBV15 and TRBJ1-1; TRBD1 matches 7 bases. The V and J ends lost 0 bases and 2 bases, in that order; junction bases with no gene match: 6. This CDR3 is built from 16 residues. Per the germline V gene, CDR1 is LNHNV and CDR2 is YYDKDF (reference sequence). This CDR3 reads CATSRDRGRFNTEAFF. In nucleotides, the CDR3 is TGTGCCACCAGCAGAGATAGGGGGCGATTCAACACTGAAGCTTTCTTT.

The chain uses TRBV11-2 and TRBJ1-4; 9 bases line up with TRBD1. The CDR3 is 15 residues long. The V segment lost 3 bases and the J segment 7 bases; nucleotides outside the gene matches: 6. Germline V gene lookup returns CDR1 SGHAT and CDR2 FQNNGV. DNA of the CDR3: TGTGCCAGCAGCTTCATGACAGGGGGAGGTGAAAAACTGTTTTTT. Its translation is CASSFMTGGGEKLFF.

The chain joins TRBV5-4 to TRBJ2-5; D may match TRBD1 or TRBD2 (6 bases each). The CDR3 spans 16 residues. Trimming stripped 6 bases from V and 2 bases from J, with 20 bases between. Germline-derived CDR1 and CDR2 are SGHNT and YYREEE (reference sequence). CDR3 amino acids: CASNRRGAQFQETQYF. DNA of the CDR3: TGTGCCAGCAACCGGAGGGGGGCACAGTTTCAAGAGACCCAGTACTTC.

V and J are TRBV28 and TRBJ1-5; no firm D call. CDR1 is MDHEN, CDR2 SYDVKM, per germline. The CDR3 totals 15 residues. V was shortened by 4 bases and J by 3 bases, with 13 bases between the two germline ends. The CDR3: CASSWASGSNQPQHF. CDR3 in DNA: TGTGCCAGCAGTTGGGCCTCCGGGTCCAATCAGCCCCAGCATTTT.

The chain joins TRBV5-1 to TRBJ2-3; the match to TRBD2 covers 9 bases. V shed 4 bases, J shed 2 bases, and the junction held 8 bases outside the gene matches. Germline CDR1 is SGHRS and CDR2 is YFSETQ. This CDR3 contains 16 residues. CDR3 residues: CASSRQTSGLTDTQYF. The CDR3 DNA sequence: TGCGCCAGCAGCAGGCAGACTAGCGGACTCACAGATACGCAGTATTTT. The entire variable domain, with the rest obtained from reference TRBV5-1 and TRBJ2-3, is as follows: KAGVTQTPRYLIKTRGQQVTLSCSPISGHRSVSWYQQTPGQGLQFLFEYFSETQRNKGNFPGRFSGRQFSNSRSEMNVSTLELGDSALYLCASSRQTSGLTDTQYFGPGTRLTVL.

This clone was recorded a few times. Within the sample, other DNA sequences also encode this same CDR3. This sequence joins TRBV28 and TRBJ2-3, with TRBD1 matching over 7 bases. The V and J ends lost 5 bases and 2 bases, in that order; junction bases with no gene match: 13. The CDR3 length is 17 residues. The germline gives CDR1 MDHEN, CDR2 SYDVKM. CDR3 sequence (DNA): TGTGCCAGCAGTCCACCTTCCGGGACAGCATACACAGATACGCAGTATTTT. This codes for CASSPPSGTAYTDTQYF. Variable domain in full (rest from reference TRBV28 and TRBJ2-3): DVKVTQSSRYLVKRTGEKVFLECVQDMDHENMFWYRQDPGLGLRLIYFSYDVKMKEKGDIPEGYSVSREKKERFSLILESASTNQTSMYLCASSPPSGTAYTDTQYFGPGTRLTVL.

This clone was found many times. The CDR3 bases are TGTGCCACCAGCAGAGAGGTAGGACTAGCATCCCACGAGCAGTACTTC. Its protein is CATSREVGLASHEQYF. The chain recombines TRBV15 with TRBJ2-7, with 8 bases identical to TRBD2. The CDR3 spans 16 residues. After removal of 0 bases from V and 5 bases from J, the junction contained 9 bases not matched to a gene. Germline CDR1 LNHNV, CDR2 YYDKDF (reference sequence).

This sequence joins TRBV7-8 and TRBJ2-1, with D unclear. The germline gives CDR1 SGHVS, CDR2 FQNEAQ. The CDR3 has 16 residues. Trimming removed 5 bases at V and 4 bases at J, with 18 bases between. The DNA of the CDR3 is TGTGCCAGCAGCCCACAACGGCTGATACTATACAATGAGCAGTTCTTC. Protein product: CASSPQRLILYNEQFF.

The V gene is TRBV5-4, the J gene TRBJ2-1; D remains ambiguous. The CDR3 is 13 amino acids. In germline, CDR1 is SGHNT, CDR2 YYREEE (reference sequence). Trimming removed 4 bases from V and 7 bases from J, with 12 bases in between. The CDR3 reads CASSDPQPNEQFF. The CDR3 DNA follows: TGTGCCAGCAGCGACCCACAGCCGAATGAGCAGTTCTTC.

The J gene is TRBJ2-1, the V gene TRBV7-2; 7 bases are shared with TRBD2. The CDR3 spans 13 residues. V was pared by 4 bases and J by 13 bases, with 10 bases of the junction left unmatched. Per germline, CDR1 SGHTA and CDR2 FQGNSA. In DNA, the CDR3 is TGTGCCAGCAGCTCCCAGCGGGGTAAAACACAGTTCTTC. Residues: CASSSQRGKTQFF.

This sequence joins TRBV11-3 and TRBJ2-3, with 10 bases that match TRBD2. In germline, CDR1 is SGHNT, CDR2 YENEEA. Unmatched junction bases numbered 3, after V lost 6 bases and J lost 3 bases. CDR3 length equals 14 residues. Here the CDR3 reads CASSLAGETDTQYF. DNA for the CDR3: TGTGCCAGCAGTCTAGCGGGAGAAACAGATACGCAGTATTTT.

The V gene is TRBV27, the J gene TRBJ1-1, with 7 bases aligning to TRBD1. V dropped 6 bases and J dropped 1; count of bases not matched to a gene: 5. The CDR3 has 14 residues. CDR1 and CDR2 (germline): MNHEY, SMNVEV (reference sequence). CDR3 in amino acids: CASRRTGSNTEAFF. The CDR3, as DNA: TGTGCCAGCAGGCGGACAGGATCGAACACTGAAGCTTTCTTT.

This clone was found a few times. The chain is built from TRBV10-2 and TRBJ1-2; D ambiguous. CDR1 is WSHSY, CDR2 SAAADI, per germline. V lost 0 bases and J lost 0, with 14 bases in between. This CDR3 is 17 amino acids long. This chain's CDR3 is CASSESLLIWSNYGYTF. The CDR3 DNA reads TGCGCCAGCAGTGAGTCCCTGTTGATTTGGTCTAACTATGGCTACACCTTC.

This chain uses TRBV28 with TRBJ1-2; a possible D gene is TRBD1 (6 bases). V was cut by 3 bases and J by 10 bases, with 21 bases left in between. This CDR3 is 15 amino acids long. Germline values: CDR1 MDHEN, CDR2 SYDVKM. CDR3: CASSLRLGARRYYTF. CDR3 in DNA: TGTGCCAGCAGTTTGCGTCTGGGGGCACGAAGATACTACACCTTC.

CDR3: CASGTSGRYNEQFF. CDR3 in DNA: TGTGCCAGCGGGACTAGCGGGAGATACAATGAGCAGTTCTTC. The rearrangement joins TRBV7-8 to TRBJ2-1, with 14 positions matching TRBD2. Germline V gene sequence: CDR1 SGHVS, CDR2 FQNEAQ. This CDR3 comprises 14 residues. V lost 8 bases to trimming and J lost 4 bases; unmatched junction nucleotides: 1. The full variable domain, in which reference TRBV7-8 and TRBJ2-1 provide the parts outside the CDR3, is GAGVSQSPRYKVAKRGQDVALRCDPISGHVSLFWYQQALGQGPEFLTYFQNEAQLDKSGLPSDRFFAERPEGSVSTLKIQRTQQEDSAVYLCASGTSGRYNEQFFGPGTRLTVL.

There are many counts of this clone. This sample also contains other DNA sequences that code for the same CDR3. The chain has TRBV11-2 and TRBJ2-3; D unresolved. Trimming cost V 3 bases and J 0 bases, with 4 bases left between them. Germline V gives CDR1 SGHAT, CDR2 FQNNGV. The CDR3 is made up of 13 amino acids. This CDR3 reads CASSFPSTDTQYF. The CDR3 DNA is TGTGCCAGCAGCTTTCCTAGCACAGATACGCAGTATTTT.

The chain couples TRBV28 to TRBJ1-5, with D possibly being TRBD1 (5 bases). The V gene lost 7 bases and the J gene lost 7 bases, with 17 bases spanning the gap. The CDR3 is made up of 14 amino acids. Germline V gives CDR1 MDHEN, CDR2 SYDVKM. Here the CDR3 DNA reads TGTGCCAGCAACTGGGGGACCCAACTACAGCCCCAGCATTTT. Protein sequence: CASNWGTQLQPQHF.

This sequence joins TRBV5-4 and TRBJ2-3; D is ambiguous. This CDR3 has 13 amino acids. V lost 0 bases to trimming and J lost 6 bases, with 8 bases between them. Germline CDR1 reads SGHNT; CDR2 reads YYREEE (reference sequence). The CDR3 nucleotides read TGTGCCAGCAGCTTGGCCGGGTCCGATACGCAGTATTTT. Translating it yields CASSLAGSDTQYF.

This chain uses TRBV5-1 with TRBJ2-2; D is uncertain. Germline V CDR1 and CDR2: SGHRS, YFSETQ. The CDR3 is 15 residues long. Trimming took 0 bases from V and 4 from J, leaving 10 bases between them. The CDR3 sequence: CASSLAAQITGELFF. The CDR3 region has the DNA TGCGCCAGCAGCTTGGCCGCCCAGATCACCGGGGAGCTGTTTTTT.

This chain links TRBV18 with TRBJ2-1; D gene uncertain. CDR3 length: 16 amino acids. V lost 3 bases to trimming and J lost 0 bases, with 12 bases between them. The V gene's germline CDR1 is KGHSH and CDR2 LQKENI. This CDR3 is CASSPNQMSSYNEQFF. The CDR3 DNA follows: TGTGCCAGCTCACCTAATCAGATGAGCTCCTACAATGAGCAGTTCTTC.

V is TRBV29-1 and J is TRBJ2-3; tentatively, D is TRBD2 (5 bases). V shed 3 bases and J shed 4 bases, with 11 bases lying between them. The CDR3 covers 13 residues. CDR1 is SQVTM, CDR2 ANQGSEA, per germline. The CDR3 region has the DNA TGCAGCGTTGACAGTGGGAGCGCAGATACGCAGTATTTT. This sequence encodes CSVDSGSADTQYF.

This clone appeared once. This sequence joins TRBV7-9 and TRBJ2-7; no reliable D call. The CDR3 totals 13 residues. Trimming removed 5 bases at V and 13 bases at J, with 21 bases between. CDR1 is SEHNR and CDR2 is FQNEAQ in the germline V gene (reference sequence). Here the CDR3 reads CASSPLPLAPPYF. In nucleotides, the CDR3 is TGTGCCAGCAGCCCTCTCCCCCTTGCCCCACCTTACTTC.